The 21 T cell receptor beta chains in this list originate from one sample, sequenced in a study of Tregs in tolerant kidney transplant recipients. The repertoire was sequenced with immunoSEQ multiplex PCR; TCRdb's copy has only in-frame clones and lacks some. The sample includes 50,000 to 85,000 clones, around nine tenths of them seen just once. Material: CD8+ T cells from blood, obtained before the transplant. These receptors came from a human donor who received a combined kidney and bone marrow transplant.

The chain joins TRBV25-1 to TRBJ2-1; possibly TRBD1 for D (6 bases). V lost 5 bases, J lost 4 bases, and 12 bases lay in between. This CDR3 spans 14 amino acids. Germline V gives CDR1 MGHDK, CDR2 SYGVNS. DNA for the CDR3: TGTGCCAGCAGTAACAGGGCTCTATACAATGAGCAGTTCTTC. As protein: CASSNRALYNEQFF.

This clone appeared a single time. V gene TRBV28 combines with J gene TRBJ1-1, with 7 bases lining up with TRBD1. CDR1 and CDR2 from the germline V gene are MDHEN and SYDVKM. The CDR3 is made up of 13 amino acids. Trimming at V came to 5 bases and at J to 3 bases, leaving 3 bases not matched to a gene. This CDR3 is CASSLQGDTEAFF. In nucleotides, the CDR3 is TGTGCCAGCAGTCTCCAGGGGGACACTGAAGCTTTCTTT.

This clone has a handful of counts. The chain is built from TRBV2 and TRBJ2-5; possible D gene TRBD2, 6 bases. This CDR3 has 13 amino acids. V lost 7 bases and J 5 bases, leaving 14 bases between the germline ends. Germline assignment: CDR1 SNHLY and CDR2 FYNNEI. The CDR3 sequence is CASIIPGEETQYF. DNA of the CDR3: TGTGCCAGCATCATTCCGGGGGAGGAGACCCAGTACTTC.

This clone appeared once. The genes are TRBV19 and TRBJ1-1; 9 bases map to TRBD1. Germline V lookup: CDR1 LNHDA, CDR2 SQIVND (reference sequence). V lost 5 bases and J lost 10; bases outside the gene matches: 11. The CDR3 sequence is 14 residues long. The CDR3 sequence: CASSLPGTGFGAFF. DNA for the CDR3: TGTGCCAGTAGTTTACCCGGGACAGGGTTCGGAGCTTTCTTT.

This rearrangement joins TRBV5-6 to TRBJ2-5; a weak D match, TRBD1 (6 bases). CDR3 length: 13 amino acids. Germline-derived CDR1 and CDR2 are SGHDT and YYEEEE. The V end was cut by 0 bases, the J end by 5 bases, with 8 bases between. CDR3 sequence reads: CASSLGGLETQYF. Written as DNA, the CDR3 is TGTGCCAGCAGCTTGGGGGGGCTGGAGACCCAGTACTTC. Full variable domain (missing parts from reference TRBV5-6 and TRBJ2-5): DAGVTQSPTHLIKTRGQQVTLRCSPKSGHDTVSWYQQALGQGPQFIFQYYEEEERQRGNFPDRFSGHQFPNYSSELNVNALLLGDSALYLCASSLGGLETQYFGPGTRLLVL.

V and J are TRBV13 and TRBJ2-5, with 8 nucleotides matching TRBD1. The CDR3 totals 15 residues. Germline CDR1 is PRHDT and CDR2 is FYEKMQ (reference sequence). The V and J ends lost 2 bases and 3 bases, in that order; junction bases with no gene match: 5. CDR3 DNA: TGTGCCAGCAGCTTAACAGGGGGTCGAAAAGAGACCCAGTACTTC. It codes for CASSLTGGRKETQYF.

The chain uses TRBV7-9 and TRBJ1-2; a possible D gene is TRBD1 (6 bases). There are 15 residues in the CDR3. Germline V gene data show CDR1 as SEHNR and CDR2 as FQNEAQ (reference sequence). Trimming removed 1 base from V and 7 bases from J, with 16 bases in between. The CDR3 is CASSLVLSTGFGYTF. The CDR3 DNA sequence: TGTGCCAGCAGCTTAGTTCTGAGTACAGGGTTTGGCTACACCTTC.

This clone is a singleton in its sample. This chain connects TRBV6-5 to TRBJ2-5; 7 bases line up with TRBD1. J was trimmed by 5 bases and V by 8 bases; bases with no gene match: 5. Germline loops: CDR1 MNHEY, CDR2 SVGAGI. The CDR3 runs to 12 residues. CDR3 nucleotides: TGTGCCAGCGACAGGGAAGGCGAGACCCAGTACTTC. It yields the protein CASDREGETQYF.

V is TRBV6-4 and J is TRBJ1-4; 9 bases are a match to TRBD1. The CDR3 extends over 14 amino acids. Germline V gives CDR1 MRHNA, CDR2 SNTAGT. The V and J ends lost 6 bases and 7 bases, in that order; junction bases with no gene match: 6. CDR3 sequence reads: CASRIQGAGEKLFF. As DNA, the CDR3 is TGTGCCAGCAGAATACAGGGGGCCGGTGAAAAACTGTTTTTT.

The chain couples TRBV15 to TRBJ2-2, with 15 bases identical to TRBD2. The CDR3 is made up of 19 amino acids. V shed 5 bases, J shed 7 bases, and the junction held 14 bases outside the gene matches. Germline V gene lookup returns CDR1 LNHNV and CDR2 YYDKDF (reference sequence). The CDR3 reads CATSGGAGLAGGLDGELFF. DNA of the CDR3: TGTGCCACCAGCGGGGGTGCAGGACTAGCGGGAGGGCTTGACGGGGAGCTGTTTTTT. Variable domain in full (rest from reference TRBV15 and TRBJ2-2): DAMVIQNPRYQVTQFGKPVTLSCSQTLNHNVMYWYQQKSSQAPKLLFHYYDKDFNNEADTPDNFQSRRPNTSFCFLDIRSPGLGDTAMYLCATSGGAGLAGGLDGELFFGEGSRLTVL.

The genes are TRBV4-3 and TRBJ2-7; a possible D gene is TRBD1 (5 bases). CDR1 is LGHNA, CDR2 YSLEER, per germline. This CDR3 region has 15 residues. Trimming took off 1 base at V and 3 bases at J, with 13 bases between the two ends. The CDR3 nucleotides read TGCGCCAGCAGCCAAGTACAGGATCCTCTCTACGAGCAGTACTTC. Translation gives CASSQVQDPLYEQYF.

The chain uses TRBV13 and TRBJ2-7; no firm D call. CDR1 PRHDT and CDR2 FYEKMQ come from the germline V gene (reference sequence). V dropped 2 bases and J dropped 3 bases, with 8 bases sitting between them. The CDR3 contains 13 residues. The CDR3 protein is CASSLYGYYEQYF. CDR3 in DNA: TGTGCCAGCAGCTTATACGGGTACTACGAGCAGTACTTC.

The rearrangement links TRBV6-4 to TRBJ2-1; 10 bases align to TRBD2. Germline CDR1 and CDR2: MRHNA and SNTAGT. V gave up 2 bases and J gave up 5 bases; unmatched junction bases: 3. The CDR3 runs 15 residues. The CDR3 coding sequence is TGTGCCAGCAGTGACCTAGCGGGAGCAAACAATGAGCAGTTCTTC. Amino acid sequence: CASSDLAGANNEQFF.

This clone was counted between two and nine times. The gene calls are TRBV13 and TRBJ2-1; 9 bases are shared with TRBD2. V gave up 8 bases and J gave up 5 bases; unmatched junction bases: 4. Germline CDR1 PRHDT, CDR2 FYEKMQ (reference sequence). The CDR3 runs 13 residues. CDR3 in amino acids: CASSGTSHNEQFF. The CDR3 region has the DNA TGTGCCAGCTCCGGGACTAGCCACAATGAGCAGTTCTTC.

The DNA for the CDR3 is TGCGCCAGCAGCCAACAGTTCTCACAGGGGGCTAATGAAAAACTGTTTTTT. This codes for CASSQQFSQGANEKLFF. This chain uses TRBV4-3 with TRBJ1-4; TRBD1 aligns across 8 bases. CDR3 length equals 17 residues. Germline-derived CDR1 and CDR2 are LGHNA and YSLEER. The J segment lost 3 bases and the V segment lost 2 bases, leaving 8 bases of the junction unmatched.

The chain couples TRBV29-1 to TRBJ2-1; tentatively, D is TRBD1 (6 bases). Germline loops: CDR1 SQVTM, CDR2 ANQGSEA. V lost 3 bases to trimming and J lost 1 base, with 7 bases between them. This CDR3 region has 13 residues. The DNA for the CDR3 is TGCAGCGTTGATGACAGGTCCTACAATGAGCAGTTCTTC. This encodes CSVDDRSYNEQFF.

The V call is TRBV9, the J call TRBJ2-1; TRBD1 agrees at 10 bases. V was clipped by 1 base and J by 7 bases; unmatched bases: 8. The CDR3 covers 16 residues. Germline CDR1 reads SGDLS; CDR2 reads YYNGEE. CDR3 coding DNA: TGTGCCAGCAGCGTAACCGGGACAGGGGTTTTTAATGAGCAGTTCTTC. Its protein is CASSVTGTGVFNEQFF.

V is TRBV6-6 and J is TRBJ2-2; TRBD1 aligns across 7 bases. This CDR3 region has 15 residues. With V trimmed by 3 bases and J by 4 bases, 5 bases remained unmatched. CDR1 MNHNY and CDR2 SVGAGI come from the germline V gene (reference sequence). CDR3 in DNA: TGTGCCAGCAGTTATGAGGGGGCGATCACCGGGGAGCTGTTTTTT. Protein product: CASSYEGAITGELFF.

J is TRBJ2-7 and V is TRBV9; 8 bases agree with TRBD2. Germline V gene lookup returns CDR1 SGDLS and CDR2 YYNGEE. The trim removed 3 bases at V and 0 bases at J, leaving 11 bases unmatched. This CDR3 has 17 amino acids. CDR3 nucleotides: TGTGCCAGCAGCGGGAGAGGGGATAGCGGGGACTCCTACGAGCAGTACTTC. This gives the protein CASSGRGDSGDSYEQYF.

The chain links TRBV19 to TRBJ1-1; tentatively, D is TRBD1 (6 bases). V shed 8 bases and J shed 4 bases, with 11 bases lying between them. This CDR3 has 12 amino acids. Germline V gene data show CDR1 as LNHDA and CDR2 as SQIVND (reference sequence). Here the CDR3 DNA reads TGTGCCAGTCACACAGGGAGCACTGAAGCTTTCTTT. This codes for CASHTGSTEAFF.

V gene TRBV9 combines with J gene TRBJ2-5; 9 bases fit TRBD2. The J call may be incorrect, as the DNA end agrees better with TRBJ2-7. Germline V gene sequence: CDR1 SGDLS, CDR2 YYNGEE. This CDR3 contains 14 residues. CDR3 amino acids: CASSVGSGRNEQYF. In nucleotides, the CDR3 is TGTGCCAGCAGCGTAGGGAGCGGGAGGAACGAGCAGTACTTC.